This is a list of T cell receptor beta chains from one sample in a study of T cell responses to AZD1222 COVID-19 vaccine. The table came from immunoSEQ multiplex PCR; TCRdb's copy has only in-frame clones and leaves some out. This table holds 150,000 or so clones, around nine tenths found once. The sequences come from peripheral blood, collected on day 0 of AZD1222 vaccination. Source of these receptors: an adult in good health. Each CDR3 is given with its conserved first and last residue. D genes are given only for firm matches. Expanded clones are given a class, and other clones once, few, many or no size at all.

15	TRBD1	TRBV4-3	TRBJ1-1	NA	TGCGCCAGCAGCCACCGAGGACAGGGAGACACTGAAGCTTTCTTT	CASSHRGQGDTEAFF
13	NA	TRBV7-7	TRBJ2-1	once	TGTGCCAGCAGCTTACCCCTAGGCAATGAGCAGTTCTTC	CASSLPLGNEQFF
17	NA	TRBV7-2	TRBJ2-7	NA	TGTGCCAGCAGCCTTAGGGTAGGGGGATCGTTCTCCTACGAGCAGTACTTC	CASSLRVGGSFSYEQYF
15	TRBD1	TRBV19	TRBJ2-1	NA	TGTGCCAGTAGTTCGGGACAGGGGGCATGGTATGAGCAGTTCTTC	CASSSGQGAWYEQFF
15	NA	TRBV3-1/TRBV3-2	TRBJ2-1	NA	TGTGCCAGCAGCCAGGAGGCACTCCGTGGGGATGAGCAGTTCTTC	CASSQEALRGDEQFF
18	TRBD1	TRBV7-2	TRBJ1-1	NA	TGTGCCAGCAGCTTAGTAGGTTTGGGGACAGGGGAGAGGGCTGAAGCTTTCTTT	CASSLVGLGTGERAEAFF
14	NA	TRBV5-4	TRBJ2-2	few	TGTGCCAGCCGTCCCGAGACTAGCACCGGGGAGCTGTTTTTT	CASRPETSTGELFF
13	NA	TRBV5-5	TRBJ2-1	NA	TGTGCCAGCAGCTCCCTTCCGGGCAATGAGCAGTTCTTC	CASSSLPGNEQFF
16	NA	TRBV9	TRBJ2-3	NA	TGTGCCAGCAGCCAGAGAAGGGGCGGCCCCACAGATACGCAGTATTTT	CASSQRRGGPTDTQYF
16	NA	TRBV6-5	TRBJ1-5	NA	TGTGCCAGCAGTTACTCGCAGGGTAGGGGGGGTCAGCCCCAGCATTTT	CASSYSQGRGGQPQHF
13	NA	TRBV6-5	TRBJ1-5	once	TGTGCCAGCAGTTACGGCAGGGACCAGCCCCAGCATTTT	CASSYGRDQPQHF
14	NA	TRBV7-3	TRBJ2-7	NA	TGTGCCAGCAGCCACGCCGGGGTTCGCTACGAGCAGTACTTC	CASSHAGVRYEQYF
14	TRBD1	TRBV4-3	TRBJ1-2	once	TGCGCCAGCAGCCAAGTTGATCGAGAACAGGGGGCCACCTTC	CASSQVDREQGATF
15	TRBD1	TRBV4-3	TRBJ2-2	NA	TGCGCCAGCAGCCCCGGGACAGCTAACACCGGGGAGCTGTTTTTT	CASSPGTANTGELFF
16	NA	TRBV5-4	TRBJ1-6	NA	TGTGCCAGCAGCTTACAGGGAGGAGGGGGAAATTCACCCCTCCACTTT	CASSLQGGGGNSPLHF